This T cell receptor (beta chain) emerged from a study of blood T cell repertoires in COVID-19. TCRdb's table, derived via immunoSEQ multiplex PCR, lists solely in-frame clones and lacks some. The table shows roughly 230,000 clones, with 84% occurring only once. The germline V gene encodes CDR1 SGHVS and CDR2 FQNEAQ. Trimming took 5 bases from V and 1 from J; bases not matched to a gene: 2. CDR3 size: 15 residues. The rearrangement joins TRBV7-8 to TRBJ2-7, with 13 bases identical to TRBD2. The sequencing sample was made of peripheral blood. This clonotype was obtained from a middle-aged man with acute or convalescent COVID-19. The CDR3 sequence is CASSKTSGGSYEQYF. The DNA of the CDR3 is TGTGCCAGCAGCAAGACTAGCGGGGGGTCCTACGAGCAGTACTTC.